These 7 T cell receptor beta chains came from one sample sequenced in a study of cytomegalovirus exposure and HLA in healthy donors. Sequencing used immunoSEQ multiplex PCR; TCRdb keeps in-frame clones, though not all of them. The sample records some 110,000 clones, around 94% being singletons. Sequences were obtained from PBMCs. Source of these receptors: a woman aged 18-29 years in good health and CMV-seronegative.

The chain recombines TRBV9 with TRBJ1-3; 9 bases match TRBD1. The J segment lost 0 bases and the V segment lost 2 bases, leaving 6 bases of the junction unmatched. CDR1 and CDR2 from the germline V gene are SGDLS and YYNGEE. This CDR3 region has 17 residues. As DNA, the CDR3 is TGTGCCAGCAGCGTGAGGGGACAGGGTTCCTCTGGAAACACCATATATTTT. Amino acid sequence: CASSVRGQGSSGNTIYF.

This CDR3 is CASSQGTGYAEAFF. DNA for the CDR3: TGCGCCAGCAGCCAAGGGACAGGGTATGCTGAAGCTTTCTTT. The chain uses TRBV4-1 and TRBJ1-1, with 8 bases matching TRBD1. After removal of 1 base from V and 6 bases from J, the junction contained 4 bases not matched to a gene. The CDR3 extends over 14 amino acids. Germline lookup yields CDR1 MGHRA and CDR2 YSYEKL.

This rearrangement joins TRBV11-1 to TRBJ2-1, with 8 bases lining up with TRBD2. The CDR3 spans 16 residues. Trimming at V came to 0 bases and at J to 3 bases, leaving 4 bases not matched to a gene. Looked up from germline, CDR1 is SGHAT and CDR2 is FQDESV (reference sequence). The CDR3 DNA follows: TGTGCCAGCAGCTTAGCTGGGACTAGAGTCTACAATGAGCAGTTCTTC. Protein product: CASSLAGTRVYNEQFF.

The genes are TRBV7-2 and TRBJ1-5, with a weak D call TRBD1 (5 bases). Germline V CDR1 and CDR2: SGHTA, FQGNSA. The CDR3 has 15 amino acids. V was clipped by 2 bases and J by 7 bases, with 15 bases between them. The CDR3 nucleotides are TGTGCCAGCAGCTTAACAGCAGGGTTGAGGCAGCCCCAGCATTTT. Amino acid sequence: CASSLTAGLRQPQHF.

This chain uses TRBV5-6 with TRBJ1-5, with D maybe TRBD1 (6 bases). Trimming cost V 4 bases and J 3 bases, with 11 bases left between them. Germline V gene sequence: CDR1 SGHDT, CDR2 YYEEEE. The length of the CDR3 is 14 residues. The CDR3 DNA follows: TGTGCCAGCAGCCAGGACAGATTCAATCAGCCCCAGCATTTT. This codes for CASSQDRFNQPQHF. Supplemented by reference TRBV5-6 and TRBJ1-5, the full variable domain reads DAGVTQSPTHLIKTRGQQVTLRCSPKSGHDTVSWYQQALGQGPQFIFQYYEEEERQRGNFPDRFSGHQFPNYSSELNVNALLLGDSALYLCASSQDRFNQPQHFGDGTRLSIL.

This rearrangement joins TRBV27 to TRBJ2-4; 8 bases match TRBD1. This CDR3 is 17 amino acids long. Per the germline V gene, CDR1 is MNHEY and CDR2 is SMNVEV (reference sequence). Unmatched junction bases numbered 10, after V lost 3 bases and J lost 3 bases. The CDR3 DNA reads TGTGCCAGCAGTTTTACGCCAGGGGGCGCAGGCAAAAACATTCAGTACTTC. Encoded protein: CASSFTPGGAGKNIQYF.

This rearrangement joins TRBV9 to TRBJ2-7; TRBD1 matches 7 bases. This CDR3 spans 16 amino acids. After removal of 4 bases from V and 3 bases from J, the junction contained 13 bases not matched to a gene. Germline V gene data show CDR1 as SGDLS and CDR2 as YYNGEE. In nucleotides, the CDR3 is TGTGCCAGCAGCCCACCTCTATTAAGACAGGGCTACGAGCAGTACTTC. This codes for CASSPPLLRQGYEQYF.